Included here is one T cell receptor (beta chain) sequence, with context. Its antigen target is currently unknown. No much larger clone is present one base from it, and per-base qualities are unavailable. Based on the germline V gene (reference sequence), the CDR1 and CDR2 sequences are MNHEY and SMNVEV. The CDR3 goes from the cysteine to the phenylalanine over 13 residues. Just the 39-base CDR3 DNA is kept, in frame starting at base 1. V is shortened by 8 bases, J by 1 base, and the region joining them spans 9 bases. The cohort comprised some 730 healthy bone marrow donors. At the time of sampling, all cohort members were nominally healthy, though unrecorded immune exposures were likely present. The donor was CMV seronegative and belonged to the group of over 350 seronegative cohort members. A peripheral blood sample was collected from each donor, and TCR beta sequencing was performed on peripheral blood mononuclear cells. Genomic DNA extraction from the blood cell samples was performed with the Qiagen DNeasy Blood Extraction Kit.

This entry comes from a study of cytomegalovirus exposure and HLA in healthy donors (dated by TCRdb to about 2017). As for the study more broadly: An earlier analysis of several hundred of the donors reported 276 Gb of sequence data and 117 million unique TCR beta sequences obtained from 150 million to 200 million T cells. An early release covering approximately 600 HLA-typed donors comprised approximately 290 gigabases of sequencing data and around 80 million unique TCR sequences. Of the roughly 410 genotyped donors, 65% to 90% were placed in the genetic ancestry cluster associated with self-reported Caucasian donors. The study was designed to test whether signatures of past pathogen exposure could be identified by cataloging public T cell receptors. The T cell repertoires of roughly 660 subjects were profiled by immunosequencing and related to cytomegalovirus serostatus. A separate validation cohort of 100 to 150 different subjects was used in addition to the roughly 700-subject first cohort. To predict cytomegalovirus infection status, the study combined high-throughput TCR immunosequencing, statistical association of individual TCRs with disease status, and machine learning. A later analysis re-examined previously published TCR beta repertoires from around 670 donors and added high-resolution HLA genotyping to investigate patterns of TCR occurrence. The later analysis used no new phenotypic data to find candidate immune exposures, relying instead on TCR beta sequences and their occurrence across donors. In an earlier analysis of several hundred of the donors, high-throughput TCR beta sequencing was used to judge whether each TCR beta V gene segment behaved as functional or pseudogenic. Donor age, sex, ethnicity and CMV serostatus were compiled alongside the repertoire data. Genome-wide SNP genotypes for about 55% of the 666 donors were used in a later genetic analysis, which treated that subset as a discovery cohort. All discovery cohort repertoires had been generated on a single sequencing platform. Class I and class II HLA loci were covered by the typing at four-digit resolution. The number of typed donors differed by locus: about 629-630 for A, B, C, DRB1 and DQB1; 522 for DQA1; approximately 600 for DPA1; and 400 to 480 for DPB1. Because of strong linkage in the cohort, a few DR-DQ haplotypes were treated as single units for association and clustering. Among 300 to 500 genotyped donors of the cohort, an average of around 240,000 unique TCR beta nucleotide sequences was sequenced per donor, of which 15% to 20% were non-productive. The research as a whole found: A later analysis found that TCR association rates varied across HLA loci, with DRB1 alleles showing the most associated TCRs and HLA-C alleles the fewest. The classifier was reported to diagnose cytomegalovirus status with high specificity and sensitivity in both the original cohort and the validation cohort. An earlier analysis of approximately 530 of the donors showed that most TCR beta V segments appeared in productive rearrangements either about 87% or about 30% of the time, which broadly matched IMGT annotations. Most TCR sequences were seen in very few donors, while some public TCRs were found in many individuals. When HLA alleles, especially DR and DQ, strongly co-occurred, attributing TCR associations to individual alleles was difficult. Because HLA typing was unavailable for some donors at each locus, only the typed subset was used in association tests. The cohort was sequenced for TCR beta chains only, and without alpha or paired-chain data the features that could be detected were limited. Three of the identified cytomegalovirus-associated TCR beta chains were confirmed in vitro to be specific for cytomegalovirus antigens. In a later genetic analysis, a missense DCLRE1C variant was associated with V-gene and J-gene trimming of TCR beta chains, and the association was replicated in an independent cohort. A cluster of highly shared sequence variants was judged likely to represent a technical artifact of the sequencing pipeline. The authors suggested that the approach could potentially be generalized to other disease states and immunological phenotypes. According to a later genetic analysis, donors in an Asian-associated ancestry cluster had fewer N-insertions in productive TCRs than the approximately 710-donor mean. CMV serostatus was the only immune exposure information available for the cohort. A further reported finding was that TCR beta sequences accurately predicted the HLA-A and HLA-B alleles for most subjects in the first cohort. Some IMGT-functional V segments, including TRBV6-2 and TRBV6-3, could not be distinguished by the 87-base-pair reads and were therefore excluded. According to a later analysis, parvovirus B19, influenza, CMV and Epstein-Barr virus appeared linked to several top co-occurrence clusters. A later analysis found that most CMV-associated TCR beta chains appeared HLA-restricted, with HLA associations seemingly driven largely by CMV exposure. In the study, some 180 TCR beta chains were listed as associated with cytomegalovirus. Sequencing depth was assumed to be roughly uniform across donors in the presence/absence analyses, though that assumption may not hold. Because counts were too low, about 17 rarely observed V segments, including chromosome 9 orphons, were excluded from the earlier analysis of a few hundred of the donors. Correlated functional status among segregating V segments might be attributable to linkage disequilibrium, but an unknown experimental factor could not be ruled out. Specific HLA alleles were associated with some 15,000 TCR beta sequences at a false discovery rate of 0.05 in a later analysis. A later analysis found that HLA-associated TCR beta chains were more clonally expanded and had lower generation probabilities than equally common non-associated chains.

The method behind the library was the immunoSEQ multiplex PCR assay. The multiplex PCR relied on a mix of 60 forward primers for TCR Vbeta segments and 13 reverse primers for TCR Jbeta segments. The CDR3 region of rearranged TCR beta genes was amplified from genomic DNA by a multiplex PCR assay. On the Illumina HiSeq System, the amplified TCR beta libraries were sequenced as 87-base-pair reads. The authors' pipeline ran thus. Across the 600 to 700 repertoires, a later analysis counted 78 million or so unique TCR beta chains, 9 million to 14 million of which were shared by at least two donors. To remove PCR and sequencing errors, raw reads were error-corrected and collapsed into unique sequences using a nearest-neighbor algorithm that merged closely related sequences. CDR3 sequences were aligned to IMGT reference sequences to assign V, D and J gene segments. For a sequence to be retained, a match of at least six nucleotides was required to both a V gene segment and a J gene segment. A rearrangement counted as productive if the CDR3 had no stop codons and remained in frame with V and J, and every other rearrangement counted as non-productive. Following IMGT convention, CDR3 was defined as the stretch from the second conserved V-encoded cysteine to the conserved J-encoded phenylalanine. In an earlier analysis of 550 to 650 of the donors, sequences lacking an unambiguous match to a single V gene segment were excluded. An earlier analysis of several hundred of the donors called V segments functional above 56.7% productive rearrangements and segregating when the between-donor standard deviation exceeded 5%. A statistical classification framework was built to diagnose cytomegalovirus status from the catalog of TCR beta chain sequences. In a later analysis, TCR nucleotide sequences were compared against IMGT/GENE-DB human TR gene sequences so that V and J genes could be assigned. Using the TCRdist pipeline, a later analysis assigned CDR3 sequences along with most-parsimonious VDJ recombination scenarios. In a later analysis, each TCR beta chain was defined by its CDR3 amino acid sequence together with its V-gene family, and reads without a unique V-gene family were excluded. As a way to deal with suspected cross-contamination and a sequencing artifact, a later analysis dropped roughly 620 nucleotide sequences that were highly shared and had low generation probability. In a later analysis, a clonal expansion index for each public chain was calculated from normalized within-repertoire ranks of inferred template counts. In a later analysis, generation probabilities were computed with a VDJ recombination model fitted to out-of-frame rearrangements, and the resulting probabilities were checked against IGoR. A later analysis scored TCR-TCR, TCR-HLA and TCR-CMV co-occurrence with hypergeometric tests, applying a repertoire-size bias correction to TCR pairs. In a later analysis, false discovery rates were estimated by permuting HLA or CMV assignments 20 times. A later analysis grouped co-occurring TCRs with DBSCAN, adding TCRdist sequence similarity when clustering within HLA-allele-positive subsets. Repertoires with fewer than 30,000 or more than 120,000 public chains, plus five repertoires with anomalous nucleotide sharing, were excluded from co-occurrence clustering. TCRdb retrieved this table from immuneACCESS and kept in-frame rearrangements only. Not all clones are present; in checked studies, unresolved V genes account for under half, and no reason is known for the remainder. V, J and clone size are those of that table, while D and trimming were read from the DNA. In all, the sample holds around 60,000 clones, and approximately 80% of those were seen once. Less than 7% of the sample lies in the top ten.

The chain couples TRBV27 to TRBJ1-5; the D gene is not confidently resolved. Sequences were obtained from PBMCs. This clonotype was obtained from a male donor in good health and CMV-seronegative. The CDR3 is CASGGVSNQPQHF. The nucleotide sequence reads as follows: TGTGCCAGCGGAGGAGTGAGCAATCAGCCCCAGCATTTT.